This is a list of T cell receptor beta chains from one sample in a study of T cell repertoires in cytomegalovirus infection. TCRdb reprocessed the reads via MiXCR and lists one record per CDR3 protein. The sample has some 500,000 distinct CDR3 sequences, roughly a third seen once. The antigens these receptors bind are not known. The starting material was cultured PBMCs, obtained from culture after CMV antigen stimulation. These receptors were taken from a human donor in good health (CMV status not recorded). Some clones in this sample may be carry-over from other donors' samples. The CDR3 runs from the conserved cysteine through the conserved F or W. The D gene is left open where the match is weak. Size values are once, few and many counts, or a class for expanded clones, and some rows have none.

-	few	TRBV4-1	TRBJ2-4	CASSQDRPGDVAKNIQYF	TGCGCCAGCAGCCAAGATCGTCCAGGAGATGTAGCCAAAAACATTCAGTACTTC
-	-	TRBV7-9	TRBJ1-2	CASSLSQGDYGYTF	TGTGCCAGCAGCTTAAGTCAGGGCGACTATGGCTACACCTTC
-	once	TRBV29-1	TRBJ2-1	CSVRGLAGQRYNEQFF	TGCAGCGTCCGCGGGCTCGCGGGACAGCGATACAATGAGCAGTTCTTC
-	-	TRBV24-1	TRBJ2-2	CATSDLGHENTGELFF	TGTGCCACCAGTGATTTAGGACACGAGAACACCGGGGAGCTGTTTTTT
-	-	TRBV4-3	TRBJ2-1	CASSQASGRINEQFF	TGCGCCAGCAGCCAGGCGAGCGGCAGGATTAATGAGCAGTTCTTC
-	-	TRBV5-1	TRBJ2-4	CASSPLTGVRAKNIQYF	TGCGCCAGCAGCCCACTGACAGGAGTACGAGCCAAAAACATTCAGTACTTC
-	once	TRBV12-3/TRBV12-4	TRBJ1-2	CASSPDRRGGYTF	TGTGCCAGCAGTCCCGACAGGAGGGGAGGCTACACCTTC
-	-	TRBV29-1	TRBJ1-1	CSGGRMNTEAFF	TGCAGCGGGGGACGGATGAACACTGAAGCTTTCTTT
-	-	TRBV14	TRBJ2-2	CASSQGPGLYTGELFF	TGTGCCAGCAGCCAAGGGCCGGGACTTTACACCGGGGAGCTGTTTTTT
-	many	TRBV7-2	TRBJ1-5	CASSFRENQPQHF	TGTGCCAGCAGCTTCCGGGAGAATCAGCCCCAGCATTTT